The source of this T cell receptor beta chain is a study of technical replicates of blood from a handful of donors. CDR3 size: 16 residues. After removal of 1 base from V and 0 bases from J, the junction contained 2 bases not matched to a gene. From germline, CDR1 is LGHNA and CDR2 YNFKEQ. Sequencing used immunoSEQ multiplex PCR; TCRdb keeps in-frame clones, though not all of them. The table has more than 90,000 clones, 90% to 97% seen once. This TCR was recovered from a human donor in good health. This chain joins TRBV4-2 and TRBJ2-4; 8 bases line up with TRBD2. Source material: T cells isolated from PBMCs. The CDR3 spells CASSQAAGVAKNIQYF. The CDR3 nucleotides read TGTGCCAGCAGCCAAGCAGCGGGAGTAGCCAAAAACATTCAGTACTTC.